These T cell receptor beta chains were read from a single sample in a study of T-cell reconstitution after alpha-beta-depleted transplantation in children. TCRdb re-called the PCR reads with MiXCR, one entry per CDR3 protein. The sample contains 500,000 to 650,000 distinct CDR3 sequences, 13% of which appear only once. Sequenced material: PBMCs, mostly from graft donor cells, taken 360 days after TCRalphabeta/CD19-depleted stem cell transplant. The receptors originated from a male patient aged 10 to 17 who had a stem cell transplant for acute myeloid leukemia, so the T cells may come from the graft donor. CDR3s include the opening cysteine and the closing phenylalanine or tryptophan. Each record gives: D gene, V gene, clone size, J gene, CDR3 protein, CDR3 DNA. A D gene is named only where the DNA matches it firmly. Rows may omit the clone size; those that give it use once, few, many or a size class.

d_call: .; v_call: TRBV28; clone_size: few; j_call: TRBJ1-5; cdr3_aa: CASTRFRDFSNQPQHF; cdr3_nt: TGTGCCAGCACCCGGTTCAGGGATTTTAGCAATCAGCCCCAGCATTTT
d_call: TRBD1; v_call: TRBV18; clone_size: .; j_call: TRBJ1-1; cdr3_aa: CASSAFPDRANTEAFF; cdr3_nt: TGTGCCAGCTCAGCATTCCCAGACAGGGCGAACACTGAAGCTTTCTTT
d_call: .; v_call: TRBV4-3; clone_size: many; j_call: TRBJ2-7; cdr3_aa: CASSQESRASEQYF; cdr3_nt: TGCGCCAGCAGCCAAGAATCAAGGGCGAGCGAGCAGTACTTC
d_call: .; v_call: TRBV5-6; clone_size: many; j_call: TRBJ2-1; cdr3_aa: CASSLDLGPVGVEQFF; cdr3_nt: TGTGCCAGCAGCTTGGATTTGGGACCCGTGGGTGTTGAGCAGTTCTTC
d_call: .; v_call: TRBV20-1; clone_size: many; j_call: TRBJ2-7; cdr3_aa: CSLSGGDTYYEQYF; cdr3_nt: TGCAGTCTAAGCGGAGGGGACACCTACTACGAGCAGTACTTC
d_call: .; v_call: TRBV5-1; clone_size: .; j_call: TRBJ2-7; cdr3_aa: CASSGSGLAGTPYEQYF; cdr3_nt: TGCGCCAGCAGCGGGTCAGGACTGGCCGGGACCCCCTACGAGCAGTACTTC
d_call: TRBD2; v_call: TRBV4-3; clone_size: few; j_call: TRBJ2-5; cdr3_aa: CASSQDSMAGGRTQYF; cdr3_nt: TGCGCCAGCAGCCAAGATAGCATGGCGGGGGGTCGGACCCAGTACTTC
d_call: TRBD1; v_call: TRBV7-9; clone_size: .; j_call: TRBJ2-2; cdr3_aa: CASSFQQGVNTGELFF; cdr3_nt: TGTGCCAGCAGCTTCCAACAGGGGGTTAACACCGGGGAGCTGTTTTTT
d_call: TRBD1; v_call: TRBV6-5; clone_size: .; j_call: TRBJ1-2; cdr3_aa: CASSYRRGNYGYTF; cdr3_nt: TGTGCCAGCAGTTACCGCAGGGGGAACTATGGCTACACCTTC
d_call: .; v_call: TRBV6-5; clone_size: .; j_call: TRBJ2-1; cdr3_aa: CASGSYNEQFF; cdr3_nt: TGTGCCAGTGGTTCGTACAATGAGCAGTTCTTC
d_call: TRBD2; v_call: TRBV18; clone_size: .; j_call: TRBJ2-5; cdr3_aa: CASSPFPPEYGTNQETQYF; cdr3_nt: TGTGCCAGCTCACCATTTCCACCTGAATACGGGACTAACCAAGAGACCCAGTACTTC
d_call: .; v_call: TRBV24-1; clone_size: .; j_call: TRBJ2-1; cdr3_aa: CATSGGFYNEQFF; cdr3_nt: TGTGCCACCAGTGGGGGATTTTACAATGAGCAGTTCTTC
d_call: .; v_call: TRBV7-8; clone_size: few; j_call: TRBJ2-5; cdr3_aa: CATESTAGQLVGETQYF; cdr3_nt: TGTGCCACCGAATCGACAGCGGGTCAGTTAGTCGGAGAGACCCAGTACTTC
d_call: .; v_call: TRBV9; clone_size: .; j_call: TRBJ2-1; cdr3_aa: CASSVVGQDLRNEQFF; cdr3_nt: TGTGCCAGCAGCGTAGTGGGGCAGGATCTTAGGAATGAGCAGTTCTTC
d_call: .; v_call: TRBV3-1; clone_size: .; j_call: TRBJ2-1; cdr3_aa: CASSQEGQKLYNEQFF; cdr3_nt: TGTGCCAGCAGCCAAGAAGGGCAGAAGCTGTACAATGAGCAGTTCTTC
d_call: .; v_call: TRBV28; clone_size: few; j_call: TRBJ2-3; cdr3_aa: CASSPLPRQYF; cdr3_nt: TGTGCCAGCAGTCCCCTTCCGAGGCAGTATTTT
d_call: TRBD2; v_call: TRBV2; clone_size: .; j_call: TRBJ2-7; cdr3_aa: CASLGLAGDSYEQYF; cdr3_nt: TGTGCCAGCTTGGGACTAGCGGGAGACTCCTACGAGCAGTACTTC
d_call: TRBD2; v_call: TRBV3-1; clone_size: .; j_call: TRBJ2-3; cdr3_aa: CASSPTSLAADTQYF; cdr3_nt: TGTGCCAGCAGCCCAACCTCGCTAGCGGCAGATACGCAGTATTTT
d_call: .; v_call: TRBV15; clone_size: .; j_call: TRBJ2-3; cdr3_aa: CATSPYTLIGDTQYF; cdr3_nt: TGTGCCACCAGCCCCTACACCTTAATCGGGGATACGCAGTATTTT
d_call: .; v_call: TRBV6-2/TRBV6-3; clone_size: many; j_call: TRBJ2-7; cdr3_aa: CASSYSGSINEQYF; cdr3_nt: TGTGCCAGCAGCTATTCCGGGTCAATTAACGAGCAGTACTTC
d_call: .; v_call: TRBV5-5; clone_size: .; j_call: TRBJ2-1; cdr3_aa: CASSLGFLGLLEQFF; cdr3_nt: TGTGCCAGCAGCTTGGGTTTTCTAGGACTCTTGGAGCAGTTCTTC
d_call: .; v_call: TRBV29-1; clone_size: many; j_call: TRBJ2-7; cdr3_aa: CSVVITDSYEQYF; cdr3_nt: TGCAGCGTCGTAATAACGGACTCCTACGAGCAGTACTTC
d_call: .; v_call: TRBV20-1; clone_size: once; j_call: TRBJ2-4; cdr3_aa: CSVGLRYF; cdr3_nt: TGCAGTGTGGGCCTAAGGTACTTC
d_call: .; v_call: TRBV28; clone_size: .; j_call: TRBJ2-2; cdr3_aa: CASSLAGVSANTGELFF; cdr3_nt: TGTGCCAGCAGTTTGGCAGGGGTTAGCGCAAACACCGGGGAGCTGTTTTTT
d_call: TRBD1; v_call: TRBV6-2/TRBV6-3; clone_size: few; j_call: TRBJ2-7; cdr3_aa: CASTLTGGLYEQYF; cdr3_nt: TGTGCCAGCACCCTGACAGGGGGCCTCTACGAGCAGTACTTC
d_call: TRBD2; v_call: TRBV20-1; clone_size: few; j_call: TRBJ2-1; cdr3_aa: CSARPLSGRGYNEQFF; cdr3_nt: TGCAGTGCTAGACCCCTTAGCGGGAGGGGCTACAATGAGCAGTTCTTC
d_call: TRBD2; v_call: TRBV28; clone_size: many; j_call: TRBJ2-1; cdr3_aa: CASKRTSGRYNEQFF; cdr3_nt: TGTGCCAGCAAAAGGACTAGCGGGAGGTACAATGAGCAGTTCTTC
d_call: TRBD1; v_call: TRBV7-6; clone_size: .; j_call: TRBJ2-3; cdr3_aa: CASSSTGPLLTDTQYF; cdr3_nt: TGTGCCAGCAGCTCGACAGGGCCCCTACTCACAGATACGCAGTATTTT
d_call: TRBD2; v_call: TRBV10-3; clone_size: many; j_call: TRBJ2-1; cdr3_aa: CAITGGIYNEQFF; cdr3_nt: TGTGCCATCACGGGAGGGATTTACAATGAGCAGTTCTTC
d_call: .; v_call: TRBV20-1; clone_size: few; j_call: TRBJ2-1; cdr3_aa: CSALKPTTLNEQFF; cdr3_nt: TGCAGTGCCCTAAAACCGACGACGTTGAATGAGCAGTTCTTC
d_call: .; v_call: TRBV20-1; clone_size: few; j_call: TRBJ2-5; cdr3_aa: CSAEKSPWETQYF; cdr3_nt: TGCAGTGCTGAGAAGTCCCCTTGGGAGACCCAGTACTTC
d_call: .; v_call: TRBV28; clone_size: .; j_call: TRBJ2-5; cdr3_aa: CASSLDGDQETQYF; cdr3_nt: TGTGCCAGCAGTTTAGACGGGGATCAAGAGACCCAGTACTTC
d_call: TRBD2; v_call: TRBV12-3/TRBV12-4; clone_size: few; j_call: TRBJ2-3; cdr3_aa: CASSGGGMYDTQYF; cdr3_nt: TGTGCCAGCAGTGGGGGAGGGATGTATGATACGCAGTATTTT
d_call: .; v_call: TRBV6-1; clone_size: .; j_call: TRBJ1-6; cdr3_aa: CASSPPRGAHSPLHF; cdr3_nt: TGTGCCAGCAGTCCGCCTCGAGGGGCGCATTCACCCCTCCACTTT
d_call: TRBD1; v_call: TRBV29-1; clone_size: .; j_call: TRBJ1-2; cdr3_aa: CSVSTGAYGYTF; cdr3_nt: TGCAGCGTTTCCACAGGGGCCTATGGCTACACCTTC
d_call: TRBD2; v_call: TRBV28; clone_size: .; j_call: TRBJ2-3; cdr3_aa: CASSSSRNLAGRDTQYF; cdr3_nt: TGTGCCAGCAGTTCTTCCCGAAATCTAGCGGGCCGAGATACGCAGTATTTT
d_call: .; v_call: TRBV25-1; clone_size: .; j_call: TRBJ2-5; cdr3_aa: CASSEGGVQETQYF; cdr3_nt: TGTGCCAGCAGTGAAGGGGGTGTCCAAGAGACCCAGTACTTC
d_call: TRBD2; v_call: TRBV20-1; clone_size: .; j_call: TRBJ2-3; cdr3_aa: CSARPYLGFLAGATDTQYF; cdr3_nt: TGCAGTGCTAGGCCATATCTCGGGTTTCTAGCGGGAGCCACAGATACGCAGTATTTT
d_call: TRBD2; v_call: TRBV28; clone_size: many; j_call: TRBJ2-2; cdr3_aa: CASSLLISGRYTGELFF; cdr3_nt: TGTGCCAGCAGTTTATTGATTAGCGGGAGATATACCGGGGAGCTGTTTTTT
d_call: .; v_call: TRBV6-9; clone_size: many; j_call: TRBJ2-1; cdr3_aa: CASSYPPSDEQFF; cdr3_nt: TGTGCCAGCAGTTATCCTCCTAGTGATGAGCAGTTCTTC
d_call: .; v_call: TRBV27; clone_size: many; j_call: TRBJ2-2; cdr3_aa: CASSIHSTGTGELFF; cdr3_nt: TGTGCCAGCAGTATCCACAGCACGGGGACCGGGGAGCTGTTTTTT
d_call: TRBD1; v_call: TRBV20-1; clone_size: .; j_call: TRBJ2-7; cdr3_aa: CSATGQVISYEQYF; cdr3_nt: TGCAGTGCTACTGGACAGGTGATTTCCTACGAGCAGTACTTC
d_call: TRBD2; v_call: TRBV30; clone_size: few; j_call: TRBJ2-3; cdr3_aa: CAWSVRLAADTQYF; cdr3_nt: TGTGCCTGGAGTGTGCGACTAGCCGCAGATACGCAGTATTTT
d_call: TRBD2; v_call: TRBV28; clone_size: many; j_call: TRBJ2-1; cdr3_aa: CASRPTSGSYNEQFF; cdr3_nt: TGTGCCAGCAGACCAACTAGCGGGTCTTACAATGAGCAGTTCTTC
d_call: .; v_call: TRBV20-1; clone_size: few; j_call: TRBJ2-1; cdr3_aa: CSAPPAGLARNNEQFF; cdr3_nt: TGCAGTGCTCCCCCGGCGGGTCTAGCGAGAAACAATGAGCAGTTCTTC
d_call: TRBD2; v_call: TRBV29-1; clone_size: few; j_call: TRBJ2-2; cdr3_aa: CSVAGRRPDTGELFF; cdr3_nt: TGCAGCGTGGCCGGGAGGCGCCCCGACACCGGGGAGCTGTTTTTT
d_call: .; v_call: TRBV20-1; clone_size: .; j_call: TRBJ2-1; cdr3_aa: CSASDGPYNEQFF; cdr3_nt: TGCAGTGCTAGTGACGGGCCCTACAATGAGCAGTTCTTC
d_call: .; v_call: TRBV27; clone_size: .; j_call: TRBJ1-5; cdr3_aa: CASSLMGQPQHF; cdr3_nt: TGTGCCAGCAGTCTAATGGGTCAGCCCCAGCATTTT
d_call: .; v_call: TRBV20-1; clone_size: .; j_call: TRBJ2-7; cdr3_aa: CSAPRDGSYEQYF; cdr3_nt: TGCAGTGCTCCCCGGGACGGATCCTACGAGCAGTACTTC
d_call: TRBD1; v_call: TRBV11-2; clone_size: many; j_call: TRBJ2-1; cdr3_aa: CASSLSGTAYNEQFF; cdr3_nt: TGTGCCAGCAGCTTATCAGGGACAGCCTACAATGAGCAGTTCTTC
d_call: .; v_call: TRBV30; clone_size: few; j_call: TRBJ1-2; cdr3_aa: CAWSASPGGYTF; cdr3_nt: TGTGCCTGGAGCGCCAGCCCGGGTGGCTACACCTTC
d_call: TRBD2; v_call: TRBV20-1; clone_size: .; j_call: TRBJ2-5; cdr3_aa: CSARRLAGVVETQYF; cdr3_nt: TGCAGTGCTAGACGGCTAGCGGGAGTGGTAGAGACCCAGTACTTC
d_call: .; v_call: TRBV7-9; clone_size: many; j_call: TRBJ2-1; cdr3_aa: CASSLAGSHEQFF; cdr3_nt: TGTGCCAGCAGCTTAGCAGGGTCCCATGAGCAGTTCTTC
d_call: TRBD1; v_call: TRBV24-1; clone_size: many; j_call: TRBJ2-1; cdr3_aa: CATSDLVGTGAYNEQFF; cdr3_nt: TGTGCCACCAGTGATTTGGTCGGGACAGGGGCGTACAATGAGCAGTTCTTC
d_call: .; v_call: TRBV7-3; clone_size: .; j_call: TRBJ2-1; cdr3_aa: CASSLTKSSYNEQFF; cdr3_nt: TGTGCCAGCAGCTTAACGAAGAGCTCCTACAATGAGCAGTTCTTC
d_call: TRBD1; v_call: TRBV5-6; clone_size: .; j_call: TRBJ2-2; cdr3_aa: CASTNRGRSTGELFF; cdr3_nt: TGTGCCAGCACAAACAGGGGGCGTAGCACCGGGGAGCTGTTTTTT
d_call: TRBD2; v_call: TRBV25-1; clone_size: .; j_call: TRBJ2-7; cdr3_aa: CAMGVTGGSWF; cdr3_nt: TGTGCCATGGGGGTGACGGGAGGGTCGTGGTTC